Detailed here is one T cell receptor (beta chain). Its antigen is as yet unknown. This entry is derived from a study of cytotoxic CD8 clonotypes in ibrutinib-treated CLL. Sequenced by immunoSEQ multiplex PCR; TCRdb stores in-frame clones only, minus some. The sample carries 250,000 to 350,000 clones, approximately 79% recorded once. CDR1 SGHAT and CDR2 FQNNGV come from the germline V gene. The J segment lost 4 bases and the V segment lost 0 bases, leaving 4 bases of the junction unmatched. The CDR3 contains 16 residues. General study results and limits: Ibrutinib response saw clonality rise, and progression saw it return toward baseline.

The source material was PBMCs, sampled at disease progression, from a patient treated with ibrutinib. The sequence derives from a human donor with chronic lymphocytic leukemia. V gene TRBV11-2 combines with J gene TRBJ2-3, with TRBD2 identical over 10 bases. The CDR3 nucleotides read TGTGCCAGCAGCTTAGATGAGCGGGGGGGCGCAGATACGCAGTATTTT. This codes for CASSLDERGGADTQYF. Looking up the rest from reference TRBV11-2 and TRBJ2-3 gives the full variable domain: EAGVAQSPRYKIIEKRQSVAFWCNPISGHATLYWYQQILGQGPKLLIQFQNNGVVDDSQLPKDRFSAERLKGVDSTLKIQPAKLEDSAVYLCASSLDERGGADTQYFGPGTRLTVL.